This entry concerns a single TCR beta chain. Germline V gene data show CDR1 as MNHEY and CDR2 as SVGAGI. The V end was cut by 5 bases, the J end by 6 bases, with 8 bases between. This CDR3 is built from 12 residues. The sample comes from a study of blood T cell repertoires in COVID-19. Method: immunoSEQ multiplex PCR; TCRdb's copy keeps in-frame clones and lacks some. Of under 450,000 clones in the sample, approximately 86% were seen once. The chain recombines TRBV6-5 with TRBJ2-1; possibly TRBD1 for D (5 bases). The sample was peripheral blood. The receptor was isolated from a woman in her sixties or seventies with COVID-19, enrolled during active disease. CDR3 region: CASSIDSNEQFF. Written as DNA, the CDR3 is TGTGCCAGCAGTATCGACAGCAATGAGCAGTTCTTC.